These 13 T cell receptor beta chains originate from one sample sequenced in a study of tumor-infiltrating lymphocytes in oesophageal squamous cell carcinoma. TCRdb ran MiXCR on the PCR reads and lists one entry per CDR3 protein. Among some 14,000 distinct CDR3 sequences listed, around 50% were seen once. Sequenced: esophageal tumor tissue. Every receptor here comes from a male donor with esophageal squamous cell carcinoma.

This chain connects TRBV7-6 to TRBJ2-5; 10 bases agree with TRBD2. The junction had 4 bases not matched to a gene; V was cut back by 5 bases and J by 4 bases. Germline V gene lookup returns CDR1 SGHVS and CDR2 FNYEAQ. This CDR3 is 14 amino acids long. The CDR3 DNA reads TGTGCCAGCAGCCCCAGCGGGGGGGGAGAGACCCAGTACTTC. Protein sequence: CASSPSGGGETQYF.

Comments on this clonotype: Compared with germline, one end of the junction differs, possibly owing to a read error. CDR3 sequence: CASSGAGGAGNSPLHF. The CDR3 DNA follows: TGTGCCAGCAGTGGCGCCGGGGGGGCAGGGAATTCACCCCTCCACTTC. This chain uses TRBV6-8 with TRBJ2-5, with 8 nucleotides matching TRBD2. Germline CDR1 reads MNHGY; CDR2 reads SAAAGT. The length of the CDR3 is 16 residues.

The chain combines TRBV6-1 with TRBJ1-2; D gene uncertain. The germline V and J ends were trimmed by 6 bases and 1 base, with 18 bases remaining between them. The CDR3 is 16 residues long. The germline gives CDR1 MNHNS, CDR2 SASEGT. The CDR3 DNA follows: TGTGCCAGCAGGGCCCCGGGCGAGTGGCTTAACTATGGCTACACCTTC. Protein: CASRAPGEWLNYGYTF.

CDR3 amino acids: CASSQDWDSRGTQYF. The CDR3 DNA reads as TGCGCCAGCAGCCAAGATTGGGACTCACGAGGGACCCAGTACTTC. J is TRBJ1-1 and V is TRBV4-1; TRBD2 is a possible D gene (6 bases). The closer fit of TRBJ2-5 to the DNA end suggests the J call may be wrong. Germline CDR1 is MGHRA and CDR2 is YSYEKL. The CDR3 runs 15 residues.

The CDR3 DNA reads TGTGCCAGCACCCAAGGGAGGACGGCCCAAGAGACCCAGTACTTC. It encodes CASTQGRTAQETQYF. V and J are TRBV12-3 or TRBV12-4 and TRBJ2-5; possible D gene TRBD2, 6 bases. V gave up 7 bases and J gave up 1 base, with 16 bases separating them. The CDR3 consists of 15 residues.

This clonotype was counted only a few times. This CDR3 is CASSLVPPDTQYF. The CDR3 DNA follows: TGTGCCAGCAGCTTAGTTCCCCCAGATACGCAGTATTTT. This chain uses TRBV7-2 with TRBJ2-3; D ambiguous. This CDR3 has 13 residues. CDR1 is SGHTA, CDR2 FQGNSA, per germline. Trimming took off 1 base at V and 4 bases at J, with 6 bases between the two ends. The complete variable domain, with remaining parts taken from reference TRBV7-2 and TRBJ2-3, reads GAGVSQSPSNKVTEKGKDVELRCDPISGHTALYWYRQSLGQGLEFLIYFQGNSAPDKSGLPSDRFSAERTGGSVSTLTIQRTQQEDSAVYLCASSLVPPDTQYFGPGTRLTVL.

The sample holds many counts of this clonotype. J is TRBJ2-1 and V is TRBV5-1, with D uncertain. The V and J ends lost 4 bases and 10 bases respectively, with 12 bases between them. Looked up from germline, CDR1 is SGHRS and CDR2 is YFSETQ. The CDR3 runs 12 residues. Here the CDR3 DNA reads TGCGCCAGCAGCCCAACAAGGACCGAGCAGTTCTTC. The encoded protein is CASSPTRTEQFF.

A word on this clonotype: The final CDR3 position lacks the conserved phenylalanine or tryptophan, pointing to a likely read error. The DNA is left out, because the CDR3 cannot be placed on it with certainty; the CDR3 is given as TCRdb lists it. The chain recombines TRBV11-2 with TRBJ2-1. Germline CDR1 is SGHAT and CDR2 is FQNNGV. The CDR3 adds up to 14 amino acids, both ends counted. The CDR3 spells CASSSDHYGYTFGS.

V is TRBV7-3 and J is TRBJ1-4; TRBD1 matches at 8 bases. The J call may be incorrect, as the DNA end agrees better with TRBJ2-2. Per germline, CDR1 SGHTA and CDR2 FQGTGA. The CDR3 loop spans 14 amino acids. For the CDR3, the DNA is TGTGCCAGTACAGGGGGACTGAACACCGGGGAGCTGTTTTTT. Residues: CASTGGLNTGELFF.

Details on this clonotype: The final CDR3 position lacks the conserved phenylalanine or tryptophan, pointing to a likely read error. No DNA is shown, since the ends of the CDR3 on it are uncertain; the CDR3 is the one TCRdb lists. The CDR3 loop reads CASSLGLAGGNEQFFGS. This chain uses TRBV7-3 with TRBJ2-7; the D call of TRBD2 is as the table states it, not checked on the DNA. CDR1 is SGHTA and CDR2 is FQGTGA in the germline V gene. A total of 17 residues make up the CDR3, ends included.

The J gene is TRBJ2-3, the V gene TRBV7-2, with D possibly being TRBD1 (6 bases). The DNA end favors TRBJ2-5, so the J call may be wrong. The CDR3 is 13 residues long. In germline, CDR1 is SGHTA, CDR2 FQGNSA. The DNA for the CDR3 is TGTGCCAGCAGCCCAGGGACGACACAGGGCCAGTACTTC. It codes for CASSPGTTQGQYF.

A word on this clonotype: The limits of the CDR3 on the DNA are not certain, so only TCRdb's listed CDR3 is given. The chain links TRBV7-5 to TRBJ2-1; whether TRBD2, the table's D call, matches the DNA was not checked. TRBV7-5 is assigned pseudogene status. The CDR3 sequence runs 21 residues, both termini included. This chain's CDR3 is CISVPETLWTSGDPNGNEQFF.

In this sample, this clonotype turned up a few times. Because it lacks the conserved phenylalanine or tryptophan at the end, this CDR3 is likely a read error. No DNA is shown, since the ends of the CDR3 on it are uncertain; the CDR3 is the one TCRdb lists. J is TRBJ2-1 and V is TRBV7-6; the table's D call, TRBD1, has no DNA check behind it. Germline assignment: CDR1 SGHVS and CDR2 FNYEAQ. 16 amino acids form the CDR3, both terminal residues included. The CDR3 sequence: CASSLDTGIGGYTFGS.